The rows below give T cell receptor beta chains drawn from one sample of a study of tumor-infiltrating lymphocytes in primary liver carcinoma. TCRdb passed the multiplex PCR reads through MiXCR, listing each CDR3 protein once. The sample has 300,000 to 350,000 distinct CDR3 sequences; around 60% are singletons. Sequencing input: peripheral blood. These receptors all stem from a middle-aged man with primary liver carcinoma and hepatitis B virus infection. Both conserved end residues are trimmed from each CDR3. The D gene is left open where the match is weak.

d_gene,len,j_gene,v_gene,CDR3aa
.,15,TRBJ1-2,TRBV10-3,AISPRGTSGSGYGYT
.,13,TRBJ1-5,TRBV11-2,ASSLEGRGGQPQH
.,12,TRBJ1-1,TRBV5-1,ASSRQQGNTEAF
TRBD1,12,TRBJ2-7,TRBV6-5,ASSRDRAAHEQY
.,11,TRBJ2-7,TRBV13,ASSPRYSYEQY
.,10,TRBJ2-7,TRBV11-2,ASSIYSNEWY
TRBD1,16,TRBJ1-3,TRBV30,AWSWGGTALISGNTIY
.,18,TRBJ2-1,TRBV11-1,ASSSSQPVDAAPVHNEQF
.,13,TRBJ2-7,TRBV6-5,ASSYEDTTSYEQY
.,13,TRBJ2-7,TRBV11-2,ANSLDPQNYYEQY
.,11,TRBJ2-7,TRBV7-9,ASSFPESYEQY
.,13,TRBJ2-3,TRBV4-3,ASNQDQGWADTQY
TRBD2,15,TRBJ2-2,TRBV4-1,ASSRLSGGGNTGELF
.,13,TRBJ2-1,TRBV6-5,TISYSPGIYNEQF
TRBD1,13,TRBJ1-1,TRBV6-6,ASSSTRQGSGEAF
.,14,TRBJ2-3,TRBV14,ASSPRWAEGTDTQY
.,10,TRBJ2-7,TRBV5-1,ASSLGAAEEY
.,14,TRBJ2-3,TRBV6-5,ANNPNPGLRPDTQY
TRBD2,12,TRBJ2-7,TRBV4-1,ASSQVASGYEQY
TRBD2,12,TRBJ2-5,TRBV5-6,ASSWVAGVETQC
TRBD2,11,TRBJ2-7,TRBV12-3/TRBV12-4,ASSLGGRYEQY
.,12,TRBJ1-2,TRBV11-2,ASSLSQGNHGYT
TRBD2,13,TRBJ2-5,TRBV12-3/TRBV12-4,ASSLGTSGKETQY
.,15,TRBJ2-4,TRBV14,ASSQEAYALDKNIQY
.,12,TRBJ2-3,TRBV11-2,ASIQLTSTDMQY
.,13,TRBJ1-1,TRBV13,ASSLAGRENTEAF
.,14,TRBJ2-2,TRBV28,ASSPRRVQNTGELF
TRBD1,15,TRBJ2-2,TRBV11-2,ASSKKGQGADTGELF
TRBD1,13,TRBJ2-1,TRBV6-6,ASSHEAGGYNEQF
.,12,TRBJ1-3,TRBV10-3,AISEHGSGNTIY
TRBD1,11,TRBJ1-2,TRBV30,AWSYDRVYGYT
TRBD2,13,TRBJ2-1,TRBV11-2,ASSRTSGPYNEQF
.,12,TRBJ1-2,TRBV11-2,ASSGGREEYAYT
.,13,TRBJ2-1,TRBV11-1,ASTTRGESYNEQI
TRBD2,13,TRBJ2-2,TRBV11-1,ANSLRTSGIGELF
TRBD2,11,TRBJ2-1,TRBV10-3,AISVASGNEQF
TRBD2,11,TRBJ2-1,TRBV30,AWSFAGGREQF
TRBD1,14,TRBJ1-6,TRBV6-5,ASSYPGTVNNSPLH
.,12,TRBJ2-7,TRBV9,ASSTRDIEGEQY
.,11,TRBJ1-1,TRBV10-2,ASSVRLTAEAF
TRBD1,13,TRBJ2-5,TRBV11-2,ASSSPLDREETQY
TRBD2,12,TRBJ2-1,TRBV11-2,ASSWGGLSGERF
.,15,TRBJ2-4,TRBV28,ASSLNQGILAKNIQY
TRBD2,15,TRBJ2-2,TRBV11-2,ASSLVGAGGPTGEMF